The 24 T cell receptor beta chains presented below share a single source sample, sequenced in a study of shared clonotypes between healthy human individuals. The method was immunoSEQ multiplex PCR; TCRdb's version includes in-frame clones alone and lacks a portion of them. The repertoire holds millions of clones, with 90% to 95% as singletons. CD45RO-negative, CCR7-positively selected cells formed the naive CD8 fraction, excluding terminally differentiated effector memory CD45RA+ cells. Source material: naive CD8+ T cells from PBMCs. The receptors shown here come from a man in his late teens or twenties in good health. Some clones in this sample may be carry-over from other donors' samples.

Points on this clone: At one end, the junction sequence differs from germline, possibly due to a read error. The V and J genes are TRBV7-3 and TRBJ2-7; TRBD1 or TRBD2 may be the D gene (5 bases each). The CDR3 loop spans 15 amino acids. From germline, CDR1 is SGHTA and CDR2 FQGTGA. CDR3 sequence (DNA): TGTGCCAGCAGCCAGGAGACCGGGACCTCCCACGAGCAGTACTTC. The encoded protein is CASSQETGTSHEQYF.

The chain has TRBV6-5 and TRBJ2-1, with unresolved D. V lost 3 bases to trimming and J lost 5 bases, with 11 bases between them. The CDR3 runs 14 residues. In germline, CDR1 is MNHEY, CDR2 SVGAGI. The CDR3 is CASSYAPRNNEQFF. CDR3 DNA sequence: TGTGCCAGCAGTTATGCTCCTAGGAACAATGAGCAGTTCTTC.

This chain links TRBV9 with TRBJ1-2; D ambiguous. Trimming stripped 0 bases from V and 5 bases from J, with 11 bases between. There are 14 residues in the CDR3. Germline CDR1 is SGDLS and CDR2 is YYNGEE. In DNA form, the CDR3 reads TGTGCCAGCAGCGTAGTTGGCAGCCCGTATGGCTACACCTTC. This codes for CASSVVGSPYGYTF.

The CDR3 protein is CASSQDLVGPDHPNTGELFF. In DNA, the CDR3 is TGCGCCAGCAGCCAAGATCTCGTAGGGCCCGACCATCCGAACACCGGGGAGCTGTTTTTT. The V call is TRBV4-3, the J call TRBJ2-2; D uncertain. The germline V gene encodes CDR1 LGHNA and CDR2 YSLEER. This CDR3 contains 20 residues. Deletions cut 0 bases from V and 0 bases from J, with 20 bases between.

The chain links TRBV29-1 to TRBJ2-7; 8 bases agree with TRBD1. This CDR3 has 13 residues. Germline CDR1 and CDR2: SQVTM and ANQGSEA. Trimming cost V 8 bases and J 0 bases; bases outside gene matches: 6. CDR3 nucleotides: TGCAGCTGCCGGGACAGGCGCTCCTACGAGCAGTACTTC. This sequence encodes CSCRDRRSYEQYF.

The V and J genes are TRBV15 and TRBJ1-5, with D perhaps TRBD1 (6 bases). The CDR3 covers 15 residues. V lost 9 bases and J 3 bases, leaving 18 bases between the germline ends. Germline assignment: CDR1 LNHNV and CDR2 YYDKDF (reference sequence). In DNA, the CDR3 is TGTGCCACGGCCCAGGACAGAAGTTTCAATCAGCCCCAGCATTTT. This codes for CATAQDRSFNQPQHF.

The CDR3 reads CASSLWFPTAESFNGLFF. The CDR3 coding sequence is TGTGCCAGTAGTCTCTGGTTCCCGACAGCCGAAAGTTTTAACGGACTGTTTTTT. The chain uses TRBV19 and TRBJ1-4; TRBD1 might be the D (5 bases). This CDR3 is built from 18 residues. V was clipped by 5 bases and J by 13 bases, with 32 bases between them. Germline values: CDR1 LNHDA, CDR2 SQIVND (reference sequence).

This chain uses TRBV28 with TRBJ2-3, with 8 bases lining up with TRBD2. The CDR3 extends over 16 amino acids. CDR1 and CDR2 from the germline V gene are MDHEN and SYDVKM. J gave up 6 bases and V 3 bases, and 11 bases lay outside the gene matches. The CDR3 reads CASSFLRAGERDTQYF. For the CDR3, the DNA is TGTGCCAGCAGTTTTTTACGAGCGGGGGAGAGGGATACGCAGTATTTT. Full variable domain (remainder filled in from reference TRBV28 and TRBJ2-3): DVKVTQSSRYLVKRTGEKVFLECVQDMDHENMFWYRQDPGLGLRLIYFSYDVKMKEKGDIPEGYSVSREKKERFSLILESASTNQTSMYLCASSFLRAGERDTQYFGPGTRLTVL.

Remarks on this clone: Other DNA sequences in the sample encode the same CDR3. The V gene is TRBV20-1, the J gene TRBJ1-1; D unresolved. Deletions cut 1 base from V and 6 bases from J, with 6 bases between. The CDR3 contains 11 residues. Germline V gene sequence: CDR1 DFQATT, CDR2 SNEGSKA (reference sequence). The CDR3 nucleotides read TGCAGTGCTAGAGTGTCCGCTGAAGCTTTCTTT. Encoded protein: CSARVSAEAFF.

The chain employs TRBV5-4 and TRBJ2-6; D gene ambiguous. Germline CDR1 SGHNT, CDR2 YYREEE (reference sequence). This CDR3 contains 16 residues. V dropped 4 bases and J dropped 0 bases, with 11 bases sitting between them. In DNA, the CDR3 is TGTGCCAGCAGCCGAACAAAAAACTCTGGGGCCAACGTCCTGACTTTC. Translating it yields CASSRTKNSGANVLTF.

This sequence joins TRBV7-9 and TRBJ2-6; 7 positions agree with TRBD2. CDR3 length: 19 amino acids. The V segment lost 4 bases and the J segment 3 bases; nucleotides outside the gene matches: 15. The V gene's germline CDR1 is SEHNR and CDR2 FQNEAQ (reference sequence). CDR3 sequence: CASSSERDRARRGANVLTF. The CDR3 DNA reads TGTGCCAGCAGCTCGGAGCGGGACCGCGCGCGACGTGGGGCCAACGTCCTGACTTTC.

V usage is TRBV29-1 and J usage is TRBJ2-7, with D perhaps TRBD2 (6 bases). The germline V gene has CDR1 SQVTM and CDR2 ANQGSEA. Trimming pared 7 bases from V and 3 bases from J, leaving 22 bases between. The CDR3 covers 15 residues. The CDR3, as DNA: TGCAGCGCTCTTACTCCGGGACTCTTTTTCTACGAGCAGTACTTC. Translating gives CSALTPGLFFYEQYF.

The J gene is TRBJ2-7, the V gene TRBV11-2; maybe TRBD2 (5 bases). The CDR3 is made up of 14 amino acids. Trimming took 2 bases from V and 0 from J, leaving 8 bases between them. The germline CDR1 and CDR2 sequences are SGHAT and FQNNGV. The CDR3 DNA reads TGTGCCAGCAGCTTACCCGGGGTCTCCTACGAGCAGTACTTC. It codes for CASSLPGVSYEQYF.

V and J are TRBV5-4 and TRBJ2-7, with D perhaps given as TRBD1 or TRBD2 (6 bases each). The V gene lost 3 bases and the J gene lost 6 bases, with 13 bases spanning the gap. CDR1 SGHNT and CDR2 YYREEE come from the germline V gene (reference sequence). The CDR3 has 13 residues. The DNA of the CDR3 is TGTGCCAGCAGCTGGGCCCCGGGGGCCGAGCAGTACTTC. It yields the protein CASSWAPGAEQYF.

The gene calls are TRBV9 and TRBJ2-1; the D is unclear. The CDR3 length is 13 residues. The V gene's germline CDR1 is SGDLS and CDR2 YYNGEE. Trimming removed 4 bases at V and 7 bases at J, with 12 bases between. The chain's CDR3 is CASSPPPVNEQFF. CDR3 sequence (DNA): TGTGCCAGCAGCCCCCCCCCTGTGAATGAGCAGTTCTTC.

The J gene is TRBJ1-2, the V gene TRBV13, with D possibly TRBD1 on 5 matching bases. This CDR3 spans 14 amino acids. Germline V gene lookup returns CDR1 PRHDT and CDR2 FYEKMQ (reference sequence). Between the trimmed V and J ends, which lost 4 bases and 4 bases, there was a span of 13 bases. CDR3 DNA: TGTGCCAGCAGCTCTGCCGGGACCCTCTATGGCTACACCTTC. Amino acids: CASSSAGTLYGYTF.

The CDR3 region is CASSMARWGETQYF. The CDR3 DNA reads TGTGCCAGTAGTATGGCCAGGTGGGGAGAGACCCAGTACTTC. This chain uses TRBV19 with TRBJ2-5; D is unresolved. The CDR3 spans 14 residues. Germline V gene data show CDR1 as LNHDA and CDR2 as SQIVND (reference sequence). Trimming removed 3 bases from V and 4 bases from J, with 12 bases in between.

This clone was observed a single time. The gene calls are TRBV6-5 and TRBJ1-1; TRBD1 agrees at 9 bases. Germline CDR1 reads MNHEY; CDR2 reads SVGAGI. With V trimmed by 1 base and J by 5 bases, 8 bases remained unmatched. The CDR3 sequence is 16 residues long. Here the CDR3 reads CASSYFSTGGPTEAFF. The CDR3 bases are TGTGCCAGCAGTTACTTCTCGACAGGGGGACCTACTGAAGCTTTCTTT.

The chain combines TRBV7-9 with TRBJ2-1, with a possible D match to TRBD1 (5 bases). The V gene lost 3 bases and the J gene lost 0 bases, with 15 bases spanning the gap. This CDR3 contains 17 residues. Germline CDR1 reads SEHNR; CDR2 reads FQNEAQ (reference sequence). CDR3 nucleotides: TGTGCCAGCAGCTTCGCGTCAGACAGTTTCTCCTACAATGAGCAGTTCTTC. This encodes CASSFASDSFSYNEQFF. Full variable domain (missing parts from reference TRBV7-9 and TRBJ2-1): DTGVSQNPRHKITKRGQNVTFRCDPISEHNRLYWYRQTLGQGPEFLTYFQNEAQLEKSRLLSDRFSAERPKGSFSTLEIQRTEQGDSAMYLCASSFASDSFSYNEQFFGPGTRLTVL.

The chain is built from TRBV28 and TRBJ1-2, with D uncertain. This CDR3 is built from 14 residues. Trimming stripped 6 bases from V and 4 bases from J, with 15 bases between. Germline V gives CDR1 MDHEN, CDR2 SYDVKM. The CDR3 region is CASSKDNSRYGYTF. As DNA, the CDR3 is TGTGCCAGCAGCAAAGACAACAGCCGCTATGGCTACACCTTC.

CDR3 bases: TGTGCCAGCAGCTTGTTCCTATCTTTGCACGAGCAGTACTTC. The encoded protein is CASSLFLSLHEQYF. The chain recombines TRBV5-6 with TRBJ2-7; D unresolved. CDR1 is SGHDT, CDR2 YYEEEE, per germline. Trimming took 1 base from V and 5 from J, leaving 13 bases between them. CDR3 size: 14 residues.

In this sample, this clone turned up once. Additional DNA sequences in this sample encode the identical CDR3. The V call is TRBV27, the J call TRBJ1-2; unclear D gene. The germline gives CDR1 MNHEY, CDR2 SMNVEV (reference sequence). Trimming removed 2 bases at V and 2 bases at J, with 6 bases between. CDR3 size: 13 residues. As DNA, the CDR3 is TGTGCCAGCAGTTTACTGGGAAACTATGGCTACACCTTC. The encoded protein is CASSLLGNYGYTF.

J is TRBJ1-1 and V is TRBV19, with TRBD1 identical over 10 bases. CDR1 and CDR2 from the germline V gene are LNHDA and SQIVND (reference sequence). With V trimmed by 9 bases and J by 2 bases, 3 bases remained unmatched. The CDR3 sequence is 13 residues long. The CDR3 nucleotides are TGTGCCAGCCGGACAGGGGGAAACACTGAAGCTTTCTTT. This encodes CASRTGGNTEAFF.

V is TRBV6-4 and J is TRBJ2-6, with D uncertain. Germline CDR1 is MRHNA and CDR2 is SNTAGT. The CDR3 extends over 15 amino acids. Deletions cut 5 bases from V and 1 base from J, with 9 bases between. CDR3 in DNA: TGTGCCAGCAGTCCTACGATATCTGGGGCCAACGTCCTGACTTTC. Its translation: CASSPTISGANVLTF.